This T cell receptor (beta chain) was identified during a study of T cell responses to AZD1222 COVID-19 vaccine. About the research overall: Timing groups of about 4 and about 12 weeks for second doses were pooled. Study results and limitations: Mostly white British, mostly female donors; authors suggested clonal diversity may be underestimated. Vaccine-associated CD4 TCRs spanned spike, dominant at 160-218 and 743-854. Baseline seropositivity occurred in only six or seven AZD1222 recipients.

A note on this clone: Its antigen remains unidentified.

The V end lost 0 bases, the J end lost 8 bases, and 14 bases lay between the germline ends. The CDR3 totals 15 residues. CDR1 and CDR2 from the germline V gene are LGHNA and YSLEER. Libraries were prepared by immunoSEQ multiplex PCR; TCRdb keeps only in-frame clonotypes and omits some of them. The data hold about 150,000 clones, with around nine tenths observed a single time. V usage is TRBV4-3 and J usage is TRBJ2-1; TRBD1 is a possible D gene (6 bases). The sequences come from peripheral blood, collected on day 0 of AZD1222 vaccination. The receptor's source is an adult in good health. The CDR3 DNA is TGCGCCAGCAGCCAAGATGATTTGAGGGGGTATGAGCAGTTCTTC. This codes for CASSQDDLRGYEQFF.